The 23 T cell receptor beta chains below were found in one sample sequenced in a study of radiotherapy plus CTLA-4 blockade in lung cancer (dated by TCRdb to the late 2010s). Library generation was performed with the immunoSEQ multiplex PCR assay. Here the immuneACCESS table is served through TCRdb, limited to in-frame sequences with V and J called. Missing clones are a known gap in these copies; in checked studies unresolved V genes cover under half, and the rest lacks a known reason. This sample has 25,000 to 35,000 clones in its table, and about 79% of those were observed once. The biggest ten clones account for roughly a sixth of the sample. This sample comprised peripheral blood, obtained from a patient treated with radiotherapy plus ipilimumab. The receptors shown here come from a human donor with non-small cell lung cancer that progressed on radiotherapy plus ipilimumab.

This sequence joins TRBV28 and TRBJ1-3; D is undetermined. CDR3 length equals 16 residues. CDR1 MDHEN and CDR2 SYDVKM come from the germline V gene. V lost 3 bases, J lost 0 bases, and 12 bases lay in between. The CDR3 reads CASSLLTSGSGNTIYF. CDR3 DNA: TGTGCCAGCAGTTTGTTGACATCCGGCTCTGGAAACACCATATATTTT.

The chain's CDR3 is CAWGQGINEQYF. The CDR3 DNA sequence: TGTGCCTGGGGACAGGGAATCAACGAGCAGTACTTC. The chain recombines TRBV30 with TRBJ2-7, with 8 positions matching TRBD1. The CDR3 totals 12 residues. With 5 bases clipped from V and 5 bases from J, the junction kept 5 bases outside the gene matches. Per the germline V gene, CDR1 is GTSNPN and CDR2 is SVGIG (reference sequence).

Here the CDR3 reads CASDRGNTGELFF. In nucleotides, the CDR3 is TGTGCCAGTGACAGGGGAAATACCGGGGAGCTGTTTTTT. The chain carries TRBV6-1 and TRBJ2-2; 8 bases align to TRBD1. This CDR3 comprises 13 residues. Germline CDR1 is MNHNS and CDR2 is SASEGT. V trimming: 9 bases; J trimming: 5 bases; junction bases outside the gene matches: 5.

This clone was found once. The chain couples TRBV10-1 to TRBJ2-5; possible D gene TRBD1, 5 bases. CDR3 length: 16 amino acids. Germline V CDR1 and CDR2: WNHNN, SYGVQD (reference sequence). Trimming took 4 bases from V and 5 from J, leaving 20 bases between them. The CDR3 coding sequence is TGCGCCAGCAGTGGGACAAACCCTGGATGGGCGGAGACCCAGTACTTC. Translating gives CASSGTNPGWAETQYF.

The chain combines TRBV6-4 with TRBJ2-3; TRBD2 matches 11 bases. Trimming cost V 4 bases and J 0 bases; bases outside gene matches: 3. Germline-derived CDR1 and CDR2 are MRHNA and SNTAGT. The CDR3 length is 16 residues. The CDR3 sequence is CASSGGLAGSTDTQYF. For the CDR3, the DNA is TGTGCCAGCAGTGGCGGACTAGCGGGTAGCACAGATACGCAGTATTTT.

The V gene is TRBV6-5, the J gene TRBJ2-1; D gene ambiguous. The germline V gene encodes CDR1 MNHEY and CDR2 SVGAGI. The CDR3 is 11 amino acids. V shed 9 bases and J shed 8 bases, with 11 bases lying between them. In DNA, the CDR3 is TGTGCCAGTGCCATCATAGATGAGCAGTTCTTC. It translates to CASAIIDEQFF.

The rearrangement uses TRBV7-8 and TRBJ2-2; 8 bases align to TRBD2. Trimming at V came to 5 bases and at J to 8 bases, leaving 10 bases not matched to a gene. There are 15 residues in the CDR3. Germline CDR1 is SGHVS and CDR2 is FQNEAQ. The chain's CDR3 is CASSPRGGLGGELFF. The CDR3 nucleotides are TGTGCCAGCAGCCCCCGGGGGGGGCTGGGAGGGGAGCTGTTTTTT.

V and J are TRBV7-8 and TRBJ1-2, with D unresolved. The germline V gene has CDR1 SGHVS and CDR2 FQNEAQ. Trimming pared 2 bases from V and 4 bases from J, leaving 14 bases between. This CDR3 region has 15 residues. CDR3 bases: TGTGCCAGCAGCTTACGTGTCGGACGCGGCTATGGCTACACCTTC. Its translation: CASSLRVGRGYGYTF.

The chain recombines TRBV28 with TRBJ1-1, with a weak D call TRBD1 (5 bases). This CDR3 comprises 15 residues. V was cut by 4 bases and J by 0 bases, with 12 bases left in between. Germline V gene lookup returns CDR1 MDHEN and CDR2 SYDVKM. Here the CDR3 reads CASSSPGGLNTEAFF. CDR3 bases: TGTGCCAGCAGTTCCCCGGGGGGTCTGAACACTGAAGCTTTCTTT.

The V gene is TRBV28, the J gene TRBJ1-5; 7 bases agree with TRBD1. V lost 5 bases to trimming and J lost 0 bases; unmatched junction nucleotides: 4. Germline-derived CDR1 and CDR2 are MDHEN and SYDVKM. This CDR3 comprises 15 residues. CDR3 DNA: TGTGCCAGCAGTCCCGGGACAGATAGCAATCAGCCCCAGCATTTT. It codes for CASSPGTDSNQPQHF.

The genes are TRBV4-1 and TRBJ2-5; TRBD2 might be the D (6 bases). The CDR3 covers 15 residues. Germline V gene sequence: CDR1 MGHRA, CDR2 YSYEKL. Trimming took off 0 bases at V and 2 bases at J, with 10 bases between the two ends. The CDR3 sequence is CASSQDYAGQETQYF. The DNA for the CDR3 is TGCGCCAGCAGCCAAGATTATGCGGGGCAAGAGACCCAGTACTTC.

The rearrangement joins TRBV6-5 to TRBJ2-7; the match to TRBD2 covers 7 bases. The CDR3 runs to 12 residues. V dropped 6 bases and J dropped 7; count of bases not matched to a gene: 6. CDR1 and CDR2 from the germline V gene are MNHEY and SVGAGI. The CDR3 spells CASSQPGREQYF. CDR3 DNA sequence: TGTGCCAGCAGCCAACCCGGGAGGGAGCAGTACTTC.

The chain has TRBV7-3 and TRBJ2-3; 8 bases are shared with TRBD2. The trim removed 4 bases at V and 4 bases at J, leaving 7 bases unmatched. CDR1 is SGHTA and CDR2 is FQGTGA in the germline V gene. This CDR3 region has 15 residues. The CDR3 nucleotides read TGTGCCAGCAGCTCCCGGGGGGGGCCCTCAGATACGCAGTATTTT. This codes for CASSSRGGPSDTQYF.

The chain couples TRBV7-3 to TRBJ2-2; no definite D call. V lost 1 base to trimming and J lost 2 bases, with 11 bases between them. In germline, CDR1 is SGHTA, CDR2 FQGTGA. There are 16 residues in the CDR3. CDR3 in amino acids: CASSLSFSTNTGELFF. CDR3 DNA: TGTGCCAGCAGCTTAAGTTTCAGTACCAACACCGGGGAGCTGTTTTTT.

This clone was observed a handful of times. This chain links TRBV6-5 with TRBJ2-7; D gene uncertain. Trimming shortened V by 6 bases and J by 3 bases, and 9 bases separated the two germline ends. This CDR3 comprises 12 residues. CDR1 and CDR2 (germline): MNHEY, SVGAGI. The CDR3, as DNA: TGTGCCAGCAGCCCCGGGCGCTACGAGCAGTACTTC. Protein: CASSPGRYEQYF.

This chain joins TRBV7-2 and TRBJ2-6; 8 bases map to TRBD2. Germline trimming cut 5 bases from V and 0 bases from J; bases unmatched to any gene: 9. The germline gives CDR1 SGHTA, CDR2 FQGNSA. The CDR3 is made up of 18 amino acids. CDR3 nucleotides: TGTGCCAGCAGCCCCGGTAGCGGGGCAGACTCTGGGGCCAACGTCCTGACTTTC. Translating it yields CASSPGSGADSGANVLTF.

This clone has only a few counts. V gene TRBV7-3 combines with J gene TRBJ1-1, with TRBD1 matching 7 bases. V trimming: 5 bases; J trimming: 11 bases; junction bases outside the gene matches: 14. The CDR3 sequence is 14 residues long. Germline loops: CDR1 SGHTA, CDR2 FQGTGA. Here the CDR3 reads CASSQEGLGQHAFF. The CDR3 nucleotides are TGTGCCAGCAGCCAGGAGGGGTTGGGACAGCACGCTTTCTTT.

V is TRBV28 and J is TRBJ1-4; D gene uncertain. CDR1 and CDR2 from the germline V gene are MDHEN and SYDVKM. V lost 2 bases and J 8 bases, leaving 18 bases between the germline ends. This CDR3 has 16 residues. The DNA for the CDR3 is TGTGCCAGCAGTTTAGGAAGGTTGAGGGAAAAGGAAAAACTGTTTTTT. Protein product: CASSLGRLREKEKLFF.

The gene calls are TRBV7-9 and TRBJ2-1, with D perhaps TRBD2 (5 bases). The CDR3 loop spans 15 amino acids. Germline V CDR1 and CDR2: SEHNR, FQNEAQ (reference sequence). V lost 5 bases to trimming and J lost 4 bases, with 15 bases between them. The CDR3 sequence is CASSAVRRGYNEQFF. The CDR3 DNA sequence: TGTGCCAGCAGCGCCGTGAGGAGAGGGTACAATGAGCAGTTCTTC.

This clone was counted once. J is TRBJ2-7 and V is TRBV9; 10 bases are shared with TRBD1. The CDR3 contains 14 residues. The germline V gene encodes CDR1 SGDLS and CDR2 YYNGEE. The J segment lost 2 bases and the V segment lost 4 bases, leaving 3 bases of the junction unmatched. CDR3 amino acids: CASSPGTGAYEQYF. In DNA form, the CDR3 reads TGTGCCAGCAGCCCAGGGACAGGGGCCTACGAGCAGTACTTC.

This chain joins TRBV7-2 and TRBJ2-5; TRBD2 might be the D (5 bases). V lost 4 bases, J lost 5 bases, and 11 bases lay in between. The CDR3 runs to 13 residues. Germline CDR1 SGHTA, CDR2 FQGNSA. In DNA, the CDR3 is TGTGCCAGCAGCTACGGAGGCTCGGAGACCCAGTACTTC. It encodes CASSYGGSETQYF.

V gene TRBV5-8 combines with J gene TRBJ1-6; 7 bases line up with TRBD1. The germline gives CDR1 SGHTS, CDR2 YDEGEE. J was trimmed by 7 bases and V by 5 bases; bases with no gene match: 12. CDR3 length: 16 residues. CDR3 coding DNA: TGTGCCAGCAGACCGGGACAGAATCTTAGGAATTCACCCCTCCACTTT. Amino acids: CASRPGQNLRNSPLHF.

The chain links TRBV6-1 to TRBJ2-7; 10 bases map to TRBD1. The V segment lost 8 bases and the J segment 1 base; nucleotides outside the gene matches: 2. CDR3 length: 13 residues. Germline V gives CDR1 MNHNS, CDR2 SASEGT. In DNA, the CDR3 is TGTGCCAGCGGGACAGGGGATTCCTACGAGCAGTACTTC. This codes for CASGTGDSYEQYF.